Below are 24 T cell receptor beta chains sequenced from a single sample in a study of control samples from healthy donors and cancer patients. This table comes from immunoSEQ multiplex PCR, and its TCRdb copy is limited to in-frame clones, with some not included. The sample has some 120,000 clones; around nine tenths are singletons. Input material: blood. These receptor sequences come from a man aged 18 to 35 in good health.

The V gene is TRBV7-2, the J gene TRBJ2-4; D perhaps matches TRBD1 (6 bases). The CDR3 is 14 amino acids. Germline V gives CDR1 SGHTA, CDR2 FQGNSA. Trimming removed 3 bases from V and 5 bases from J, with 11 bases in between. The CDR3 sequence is CASSFSYRENIQYF. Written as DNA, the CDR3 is TGTGCCAGCAGCTTTTCGTACAGGGAAAACATTCAGTACTTC.

CDR3 loop: CATSDAGTGGRGQYF. As DNA, the CDR3 is TGTGCCACCAGTGATGCCGGGACAGGGGGCAGGGGGCAGTACTTC. The gene calls are TRBV24-1 and TRBJ2-7; TRBD1 matches at 12 bases. Germline loops: CDR1 KGHDR, CDR2 SFDVKD. The CDR3 sequence is 15 residues long. The ends lost 3 bases at V and 9 bases at J; junction bases unmatched: 8.

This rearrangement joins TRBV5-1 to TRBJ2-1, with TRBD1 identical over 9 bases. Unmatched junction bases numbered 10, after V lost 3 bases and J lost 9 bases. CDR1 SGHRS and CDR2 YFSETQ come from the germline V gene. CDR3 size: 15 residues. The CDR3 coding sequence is TGCGCCAGCAGCTCCGGGACAGGGCGGTATGGTGAGCAGTTCTTC. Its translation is CASSSGTGRYGEQFF.

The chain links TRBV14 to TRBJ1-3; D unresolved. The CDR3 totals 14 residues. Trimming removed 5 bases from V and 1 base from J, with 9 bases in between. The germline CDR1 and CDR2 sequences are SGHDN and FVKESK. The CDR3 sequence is CASSTLSSGNTIYF. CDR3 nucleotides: TGTGCCAGCAGCACCCTATCTTCTGGAAACACCATATATTTT.

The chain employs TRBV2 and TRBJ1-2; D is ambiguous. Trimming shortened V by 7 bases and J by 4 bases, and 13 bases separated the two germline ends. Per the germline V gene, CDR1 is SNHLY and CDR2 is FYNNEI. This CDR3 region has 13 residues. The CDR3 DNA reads TGTGCCAGCAAGAGTCAGCTCCTCTATGGCTACACCTTC. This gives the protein CASKSQLLYGYTF.

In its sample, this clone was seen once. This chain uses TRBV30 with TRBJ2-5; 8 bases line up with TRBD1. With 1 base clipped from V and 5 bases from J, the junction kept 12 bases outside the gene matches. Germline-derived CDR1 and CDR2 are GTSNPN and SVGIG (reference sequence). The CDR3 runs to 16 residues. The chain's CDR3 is CAWSARTGGRTETQYF. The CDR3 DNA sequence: TGTGCCTGGAGTGCCCGAACAGGGGGACGAACTGAGACCCAGTACTTC. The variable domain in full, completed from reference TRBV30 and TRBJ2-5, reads SQTIHQWPATLVQPVGSPLSLECTVEGTSNPNLYWYRQAAGRGLQLLFYSVGIGQISSEVPQNLSASRPQDRQFILSSKKLLLSDSGFYLCAWSARTGGRTETQYFGPGTRLLVL.

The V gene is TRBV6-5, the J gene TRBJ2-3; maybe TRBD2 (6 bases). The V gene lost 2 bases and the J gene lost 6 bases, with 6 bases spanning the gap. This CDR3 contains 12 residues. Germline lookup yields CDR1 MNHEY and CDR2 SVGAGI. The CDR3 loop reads CASSYRGDTQYF. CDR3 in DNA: TGTGCCAGCAGTTACCGGGGGGATACGCAGTATTTT.

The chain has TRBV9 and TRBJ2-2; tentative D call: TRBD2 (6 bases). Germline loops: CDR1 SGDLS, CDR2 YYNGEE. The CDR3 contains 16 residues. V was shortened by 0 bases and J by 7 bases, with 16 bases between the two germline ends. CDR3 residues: CASSVDGGVVRGELFF. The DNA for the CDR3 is TGTGCCAGCAGCGTAGACGGGGGAGTCGTACGCGGGGAGCTGTTTTTT.

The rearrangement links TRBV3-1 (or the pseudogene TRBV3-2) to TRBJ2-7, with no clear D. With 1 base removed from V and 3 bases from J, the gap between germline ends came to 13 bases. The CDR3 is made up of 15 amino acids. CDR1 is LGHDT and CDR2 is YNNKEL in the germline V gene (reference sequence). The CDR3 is CASSQVLSGFYEQYF. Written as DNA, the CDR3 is TGTGCCAGCAGCCAAGTCCTCTCCGGATTCTACGAGCAGTACTTC.

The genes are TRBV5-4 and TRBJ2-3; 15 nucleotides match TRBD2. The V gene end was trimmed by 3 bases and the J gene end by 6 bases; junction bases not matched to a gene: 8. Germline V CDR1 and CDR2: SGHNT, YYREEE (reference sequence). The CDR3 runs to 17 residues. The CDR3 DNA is TGTGCCAGCAGCTCGGTGGGACTAGCGGGGGGAGAGGATACGCAGTATTTT. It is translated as CASSSVGLAGGEDTQYF.

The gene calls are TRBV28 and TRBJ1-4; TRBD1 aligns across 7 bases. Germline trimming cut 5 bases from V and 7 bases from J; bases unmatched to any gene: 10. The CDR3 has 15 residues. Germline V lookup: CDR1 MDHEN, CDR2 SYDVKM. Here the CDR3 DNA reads TGTGCCAGCAGTCCCGCAGGGGGGGCGGGTGAAAAACTGTTTTTT. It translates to CASSPAGGAGEKLFF.

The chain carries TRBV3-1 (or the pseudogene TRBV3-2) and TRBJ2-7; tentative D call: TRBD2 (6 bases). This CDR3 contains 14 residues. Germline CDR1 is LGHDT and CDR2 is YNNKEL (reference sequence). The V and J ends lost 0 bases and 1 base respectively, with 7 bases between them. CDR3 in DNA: TGTGCCAGCAGCCAAGAGGAGGGATCCTACGAGCAGTACGTC. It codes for CASSQEEGSYEQYV.

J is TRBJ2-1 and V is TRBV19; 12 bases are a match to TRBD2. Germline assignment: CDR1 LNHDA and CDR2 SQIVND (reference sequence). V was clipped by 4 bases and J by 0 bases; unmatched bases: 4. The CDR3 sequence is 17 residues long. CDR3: CASSTLAGGSSYNEQFF. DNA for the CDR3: TGTGCCAGTAGTACCCTAGCGGGGGGGAGCTCCTACAATGAGCAGTTCTTC.

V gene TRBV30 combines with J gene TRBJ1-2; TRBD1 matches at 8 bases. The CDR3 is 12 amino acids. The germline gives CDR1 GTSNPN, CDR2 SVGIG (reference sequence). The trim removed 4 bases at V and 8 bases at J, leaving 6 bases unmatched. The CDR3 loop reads CAWTPGGPGYTF. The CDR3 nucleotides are TGTGCCTGGACTCCAGGGGGCCCCGGCTACACCTTC.

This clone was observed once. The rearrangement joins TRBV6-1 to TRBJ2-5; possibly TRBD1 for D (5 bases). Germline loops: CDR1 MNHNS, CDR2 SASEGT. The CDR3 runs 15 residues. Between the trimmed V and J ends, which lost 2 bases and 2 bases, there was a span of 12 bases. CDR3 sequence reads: CASSERGVGQETQYF. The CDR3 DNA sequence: TGTGCCAGCAGTGAAAGGGGTGTGGGACAAGAGACCCAGTACTTC.

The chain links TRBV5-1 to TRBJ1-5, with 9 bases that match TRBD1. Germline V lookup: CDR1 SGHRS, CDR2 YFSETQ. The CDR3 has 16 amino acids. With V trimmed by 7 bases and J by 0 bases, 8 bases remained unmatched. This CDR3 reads CASHRDRDYSNQPQHF. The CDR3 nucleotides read TGCGCCAGCCATCGGGACAGGGATTATAGCAATCAGCCCCAGCATTTT.

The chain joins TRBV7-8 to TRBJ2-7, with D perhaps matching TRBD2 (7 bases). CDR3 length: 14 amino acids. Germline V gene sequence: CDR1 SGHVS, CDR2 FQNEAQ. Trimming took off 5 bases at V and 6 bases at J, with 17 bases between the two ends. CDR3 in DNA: TGTGCCAGCAGCCCTACTGAGGGGGGGCTCGAGCAGTACGTC. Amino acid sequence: CASSPTEGGLEQYV.

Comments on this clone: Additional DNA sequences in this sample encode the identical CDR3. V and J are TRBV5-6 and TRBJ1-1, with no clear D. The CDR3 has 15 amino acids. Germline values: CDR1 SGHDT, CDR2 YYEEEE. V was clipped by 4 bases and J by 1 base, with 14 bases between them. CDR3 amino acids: CASSRRTERNTEAFF. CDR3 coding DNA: TGTGCCAGCAGCCGACGGACCGAGAGGAACACTGAAGCTTTCTTT.

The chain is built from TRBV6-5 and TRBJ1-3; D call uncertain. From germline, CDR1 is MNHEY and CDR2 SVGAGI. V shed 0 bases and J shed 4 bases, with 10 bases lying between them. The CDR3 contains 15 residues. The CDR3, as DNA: TGTGCCAGCAGTTACTCGAATTCCAGGGGAAACACCATATATTTT. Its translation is CASSYSNSRGNTIYF.

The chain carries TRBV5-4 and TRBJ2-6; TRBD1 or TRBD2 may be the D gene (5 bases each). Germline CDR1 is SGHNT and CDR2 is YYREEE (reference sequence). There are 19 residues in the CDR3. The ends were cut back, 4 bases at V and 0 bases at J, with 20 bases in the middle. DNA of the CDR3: TGTGCCAGCAGCGGGCTACCCCGGGACGCCCGCTCTGGGGCCAACGTCCTGACTTTC. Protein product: CASSGLPRDARSGANVLTF.

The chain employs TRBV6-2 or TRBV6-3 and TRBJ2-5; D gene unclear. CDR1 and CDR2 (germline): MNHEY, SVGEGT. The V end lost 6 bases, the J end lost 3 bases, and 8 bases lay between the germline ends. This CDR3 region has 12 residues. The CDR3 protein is CASSEREETQYF. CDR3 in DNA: TGTGCCAGCAGCGAAAGGGAAGAGACCCAGTACTTC.

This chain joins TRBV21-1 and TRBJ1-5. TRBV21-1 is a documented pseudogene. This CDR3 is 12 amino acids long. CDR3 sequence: CASSKGCQPQHF. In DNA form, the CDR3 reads TGTGCCAGCAGCAAGGGGTGTCAGCCCCAGCATTTT.

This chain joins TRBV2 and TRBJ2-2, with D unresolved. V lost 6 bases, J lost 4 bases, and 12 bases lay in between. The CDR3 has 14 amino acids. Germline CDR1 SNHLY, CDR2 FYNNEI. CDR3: CASRIGSGTGELFF. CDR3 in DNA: TGTGCCAGCAGAATAGGGTCTGGCACCGGGGAGCTGTTTTTT.

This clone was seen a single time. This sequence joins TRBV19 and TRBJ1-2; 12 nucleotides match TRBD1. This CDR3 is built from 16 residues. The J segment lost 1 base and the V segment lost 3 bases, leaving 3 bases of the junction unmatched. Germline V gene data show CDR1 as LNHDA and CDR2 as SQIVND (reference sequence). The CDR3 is CASSMGQGAGNYGYTF. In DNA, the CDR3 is TGTGCCAGTAGTATGGGACAGGGGGCTGGTAACTATGGCTACACCTTC.